What follows are 32 T cell receptor beta chains derived from one specimen sequenced in a study of blood T cell repertoires in COVID-19. Using immunoSEQ multiplex PCR, the repertoire was profiled, and TCRdb retains in-frame clones only, with some absent. Found here are tens of thousands of clones, about 80% of them singletons; the top ten hold roughly 27%. Source material: peripheral blood. The source of these receptors is an older man with acute or convalescent COVID-19.

This sequence joins TRBV6-5 and TRBJ2-7; D remains ambiguous. Deletions cut 9 bases from V and 0 bases from J, with 12 bases between. The CDR3 contains 13 residues. Per the germline V gene, CDR1 is MNHEY and CDR2 is SVGAGI. The CDR3 loop reads CASIPGDSYEQYF. In DNA, the CDR3 is TGTGCCAGTATTCCTGGAGACTCCTACGAGCAGTACTTC.

The chain has TRBV5-5 and TRBJ1-5; TRBD1 aligns across 11 bases. The CDR3 spans 14 residues. J was trimmed by 5 bases and V by 6 bases; bases with no gene match: 4. CDR1 and CDR2 (germline): SGHKS, YYEKEE (reference sequence). CDR3 in amino acids: CASTPGQGDQPQHF. The CDR3 DNA is TGTGCCAGCACCCCGGGACAGGGGGATCAGCCCCAGCATTTT. The full variable domain, its missing parts supplied by reference TRBV5-5 and TRBJ1-5, is DAGVTQSPTHLIKTRGQQVTLRCSPISGHKSVSWYQQVLGQGPQFIFQYYEKEERGRGNFPDRFSARQFPNYSSELNVNALLLGDSALYLCASTPGQGDQPQHFGDGTRLSIL.

V usage is TRBV30 and J usage is TRBJ1-1; D may be TRBD1 (5 bases). V lost 5 bases to trimming and J lost 10 bases, with 14 bases between them. Germline CDR1 is GTSNPN and CDR2 is SVGIG (reference sequence). CDR3 length: 11 residues. The CDR3 DNA sequence: TGTGCCTGGGGACTCAGGGAAATAGCTTTCTTT. Its protein is CAWGLREIAFF.

V is TRBV12-3 or TRBV12-4 and J is TRBJ2-1; 7 positions match TRBD2. V was clipped by 1 base and J by 9 bases; unmatched bases: 3. This CDR3 is built from 13 residues. Here the CDR3 reads CASSLGTSGEQFF. CDR3 nucleotides: TGTGCCAGCAGTTTAGGGACTAGTGGTGAGCAGTTCTTC.

This clone appeared a single time. This chain joins TRBV19 and TRBJ1-5; D is undetermined. The CDR3 runs 14 residues. The germline V gene has CDR1 LNHDA and CDR2 SQIVND (reference sequence). V was pared by 7 bases and J by 4 bases, with 14 bases between. The CDR3 coding sequence is TGTGCCAGTAAGCCGGGATCCTCAAATCAGCCCCAGCATTTT. Protein sequence: CASKPGSSNQPQHF.

Here the CDR3 DNA reads TGTGCCAGCGGGGTCCGGGGGGGCTACTATGGCTACACCTTC. This encodes CASGVRGGYYGYTF. The genes are TRBV7-2 and TRBJ1-2, with D maybe TRBD1 (6 bases). Germline lookup yields CDR1 SGHTA and CDR2 FQGNSA. Trimming shortened V by 8 bases and J by 3 bases, and 16 bases separated the two germline ends. The CDR3 covers 14 residues.

The chain links TRBV6-5 to TRBJ1-5, with TRBD1 matching 7 bases. CDR3 length equals 13 residues. V was pared by 6 bases and J by 7 bases, with 6 bases of the junction left unmatched. The germline CDR1 and CDR2 sequences are MNHEY and SVGAGI. The DNA of the CDR3 is TGTGCCAGCAGGGGACAGCCTAGCCAGCCCCAGCATTTT. This translates into CASRGQPSQPQHF.

The chain combines TRBV29-1 with TRBJ2-7; the match to TRBD2 covers 13 bases. J gave up 5 bases and V 7 bases, and 11 bases lay outside the gene matches. CDR3 length: 15 amino acids. The germline V gene encodes CDR1 SQVTM and CDR2 ANQGSEA. This CDR3 is CSGGPGLAGLHEQYF. The CDR3 region has the DNA TGCAGCGGCGGACCGGGACTAGCGGGATTGCACGAGCAGTACTTC.

This chain connects TRBV10-3 to TRBJ2-3; the match to TRBD2 covers 8 bases. CDR3 size: 16 residues. Germline CDR1 and CDR2: ENHRY and SYGVKD. Trimming at V came to 0 bases and at J to 0 bases, leaving 2 bases not matched to a gene. In DNA form, the CDR3 reads TGTGCCATCAGTGAGTCAACTAGCGGAAGCACAGATACGCAGTATTTT. As protein: CAISESTSGSTDTQYF.

This chain connects TRBV10-3 to TRBJ2-5; D perhaps matches TRBD2 (7 bases). The CDR3 sequence is 15 residues long. Per the germline V gene, CDR1 is ENHRY and CDR2 is SYGVKD. Trimming pared 4 bases from V and 2 bases from J, leaving 14 bases between. Here the CDR3 reads CAISARGGEQETQYF. Written as DNA, the CDR3 is TGTGCCATCAGTGCCCGAGGGGGGGAACAAGAGACCCAGTACTTC.

The V and J genes are TRBV2 and TRBJ1-5; tentatively, D is TRBD1 (5 bases). With 4 bases removed from V and 5 bases from J, the gap between germline ends came to 12 bases. This CDR3 contains 14 residues. Per the germline V gene, CDR1 is SNHLY and CDR2 is FYNNEI. The CDR3 region is CASSVQVIHQPQHF. The DNA for the CDR3 is TGTGCCAGCAGTGTACAGGTTATCCATCAGCCCCAGCATTTT.

This clone occurred a few times. In DNA, the CDR3 is TGCAGCGCTGGATTCGGGAACCCCGGGTCACCCCTCCACTTT. This sequence encodes CSAGFGNPGSPLHF. The rearrangement links TRBV29-1 to TRBJ1-6, with D unclear. Per the germline V gene, CDR1 is SQVTM and CDR2 is ANQGSEA. The V end lost 7 bases, the J end lost 10 bases, and 20 bases lay between the germline ends. The CDR3 is 14 residues long. The full variable domain, completed using reference TRBV29-1 and TRBJ1-6, is SAVISQKPSRDICQRGTSLTIQCQVDSQVTMMFWYRQQPGQSLTLIATANQGSEATYESGFVIDKFPISRPNLTFSTLTVSNMSPEDSSIYLCSAGFGNPGSPLHFGNGTRLTVT.

This clone has just a few counts. CDR3 nucleotides: TGTGCCAGCTTATTGCCAGGGAGGGCCGGGGAGCAGTACTTC. Residues: CASLLPGRAGEQYF. The V call is TRBV2, the J call TRBJ2-7; 7 bases match TRBD2. After removal of 8 bases from V and 7 bases from J, the junction contained 14 bases not matched to a gene. Germline V gene data show CDR1 as SNHLY and CDR2 as FYNNEI. This CDR3 spans 14 amino acids.

The CDR3 sequence: CASCQGREAYNEQFF. The CDR3 bases are TGTGCCAGCTGTCAAGGGCGGGAGGCGTACAATGAGCAGTTCTTC. The chain has TRBV11-1 and TRBJ2-1; 8 bases are shared with TRBD2. Germline assignment: CDR1 SGHAT and CDR2 FQDESV (reference sequence). V lost 8 bases to trimming and J lost 4 bases; unmatched junction nucleotides: 10. The CDR3 extends over 15 amino acids.

The gene calls are TRBV11-3 and TRBJ2-1; 14 bases match TRBD2. This CDR3 is built from 19 residues. The V gene end was trimmed by 0 bases and the J gene end by 0 bases; junction bases not matched to a gene: 4. Per the germline V gene, CDR1 is SGHNT and CDR2 is YENEEA. CDR3 loop: CASSLDGTSGSASYNEQFF. The CDR3 bases are TGTGCCAGCAGCTTAGATGGGACTAGCGGGAGCGCCTCCTACAATGAGCAGTTCTTC.

The chain uses TRBV28 and TRBJ1-5; D unclear. The CDR3 has 11 amino acids. V was clipped by 4 bases and J by 9 bases, with 7 bases between them. The V gene's germline CDR1 is MDHEN and CDR2 SYDVKM. DNA for the CDR3: TGTGCCAGCAGTTCCATCGGGCCCCAGCATTTT. The encoded protein is CASSSIGPQHF. Combining the CDR3 with reference TRBV28 and TRBJ1-5 gives the whole variable domain DVKVTQSSRYLVKRTGEKVFLECVQDMDHENMFWYRQDPGLGLRLIYFSYDVKMKEKGDIPEGYSVSREKKERFSLILESASTNQTSMYLCASSSIGPQHFGDGTRLSIL.

The gene calls are TRBV4-2 and TRBJ1-4; D gene ambiguous. Germline CDR1 is LGHNA and CDR2 is YNFKEQ. The CDR3 extends over 12 amino acids. The V end lost 0 bases, the J end lost 15 bases, and 11 bases lay between the germline ends. CDR3 in DNA: TGTGCCAGCAGCCAAGATCGGTTCTACTTGTTTTTT. This encodes CASSQDRFYLFF.

The chain joins TRBV7-9 to TRBJ1-1; 9 nucleotides agree with TRBD1. The J segment lost 3 bases and the V segment lost 6 bases, leaving 2 bases of the junction unmatched. Germline loops: CDR1 SEHNR, CDR2 FQNEAQ (reference sequence). This CDR3 spans 13 amino acids. In DNA form, the CDR3 reads TGTGCCAGCAGGGGACAGGGAGACACTGAAGCTTTCTTT. Encoded protein: CASRGQGDTEAFF.

V and J are TRBV11-2 and TRBJ2-4, with 8 bases identical to TRBD1. The J segment lost 1 base and the V segment lost 0 bases, leaving 14 bases of the junction unmatched. Germline-derived CDR1 and CDR2 are SGHAT and FQNNGV. The length of the CDR3 is 20 residues. The CDR3 nucleotides are TGTGCCAGCAGCTTAGAATCGACAGGGGTAGTGAGTAGGGCCAAAAACATTCAGTACTTC. It yields the protein CASSLESTGVVSRAKNIQYF.

The rearrangement links TRBV6-2 or TRBV6-3 to TRBJ2-1, with D tentatively TRBD1 (6 bases). The V end lost 5 bases, the J end lost 9 bases, and 11 bases lay between the germline ends. This CDR3 is built from 12 residues. The germline gives CDR1 MNHEY, CDR2 SVGEGT. The CDR3: CASSRTGSEQFF. The CDR3 DNA follows: TGTGCCAGCAGTCGAACAGGGTCTGAGCAGTTCTTC.

On this clone: A read error may produce the germline difference seen at one junction end. The CDR3 spells CASREGFFSNTPMDEKLFF. The CDR3 DNA follows: TGTGCCAGCCGTGAAGGGTTCTTTTCCAATACCCCTATGGATGAAAAACTGTTTTTT. The chain uses TRBV6-1 and TRBJ1-4, with D unclear. This CDR3 spans 19 amino acids. Germline CDR1 and CDR2: MNHNS and SASEGT.

This clone showed up just a few times. The rearrangement uses TRBV3-1 (or the pseudogene TRBV3-2) and TRBJ2-2, with TRBD1 as a possible D gene (6 bases). CDR1 and CDR2 from the germline V gene are LGHDT and YNNKEL (reference sequence). The CDR3 is 18 residues long. Trimming left V 2 bases short and J 2 bases short, with 18 bases between. Written as DNA, the CDR3 is TGTGCCAGCAGCCAATGGGTTCCGGGACACGTAAACACCGGGGAGCTGTTTTTT. It codes for CASSQWVPGHVNTGELFF.

The V and J genes are TRBV4-3 and TRBJ2-1, with no clear D. The CDR3 is 14 amino acids. V lost 0 bases, J lost 9 bases, and 12 bases lay in between. The germline gives CDR1 LGHNA, CDR2 YSLEER. DNA of the CDR3: TGCGCCAGCAGCCAAGATTGGAGAACTGGTGAGCAGTTCTTC. Its translation is CASSQDWRTGEQFF.

In regard to this clone: The identical CDR3 is also encoded by other nucleotide sequences in the sample. V usage is TRBV3-1 (or the pseudogene TRBV3-2) and J usage is TRBJ2-3, with a weak D call TRBD2 (6 bases). Germline V gene lookup returns CDR1 LGHDT and CDR2 YNNKEL (reference sequence). V dropped 4 bases and J dropped 2 bases, with 10 bases sitting between them. The CDR3 extends over 14 amino acids. The CDR3 reads CASSPGLSTDTQYF. The CDR3 DNA reads TGTGCCAGCAGCCCGGGACTGTCCACAGATACGCAGTATTTT.

A note on this clone: The sample contains more than one DNA sequence encoding this CDR3. The genes are TRBV5-4 and TRBJ2-7, with D possibly being TRBD2 (5 bases). Between the trimmed V and J ends, which lost 2 bases and 0 bases, there was a span of 6 bases. There are 13 residues in the CDR3. The germline V gene encodes CDR1 SGHNT and CDR2 YYREEE (reference sequence). The chain's CDR3 is CASSLGSSYEQYF. The CDR3 nucleotides read TGTGCCAGCAGCTTAGGGAGCTCCTACGAGCAGTACTTC.

The V gene is TRBV15, the J gene TRBJ2-3, with 13 bases lining up with TRBD2. The CDR3 consists of 17 residues. Germline V gene data show CDR1 as LNHNV and CDR2 as YYDKDF (reference sequence). V lost 3 bases and J lost 1; bases outside the gene matches: 4. The CDR3 region is CATSSTSGRAGTDTQYF. The CDR3 bases are TGTGCCACCAGCAGCACTAGCGGGAGGGCCGGCACAGATACGCAGTATTTT.

The V call is TRBV27, the J call TRBJ2-1; 13 nucleotides agree with TRBD2. CDR3 length: 16 residues. With V trimmed by 4 bases and J by 8 bases, 8 bases remained unmatched. Germline CDR1 is MNHEY and CDR2 is SMNVEV (reference sequence). CDR3 coding DNA: TGTGCCAGCAGTTCCTTTACTAGCGGGAGGGTCGATGAGCAGTTCTTC. Translated: CASSSFTSGRVDEQFF.

J is TRBJ2-7 and V is TRBV4-3; D not resolved. CDR3 length: 15 residues. V lost 0 bases to trimming and J lost 3 bases, with 12 bases between them. The germline CDR1 and CDR2 sequences are LGHNA and YSLEER. The DNA of the CDR3 is TGCGCCAGCAGCCAAGATAAAGCGTACCACTACGAGCAGTACTTC. Amino acids: CASSQDKAYHYEQYF.

The chain links TRBV12-3 or TRBV12-4 to TRBJ2-3, with D uncertain. Trimming took off 3 bases at V and 2 bases at J, with 6 bases between the two ends. The CDR3 contains 13 residues. The CDR3 loop reads CASSFADTDTQYF. The CDR3 DNA follows: TGTGCCAGCAGTTTCGCGGACACAGATACGCAGTATTTT.

J is TRBJ2-1 and V is TRBV27; unclear D gene. The CDR3 extends over 19 amino acids. V was cut by 2 bases and J by 1 base, with 21 bases left in between. Germline V CDR1 and CDR2: MNHEY, SMNVEV (reference sequence). The CDR3 sequence is CASSLKETDPALSYNEQFF. In DNA form, the CDR3 reads TGTGCCAGCAGTTTAAAGGAGACCGACCCGGCCCTTTCCTACAATGAGCAGTTCTTC.

The chain couples TRBV18 to TRBJ1-2; TRBD1 matches at 9 bases. The CDR3 extends over 14 amino acids. Germline V gene lookup returns CDR1 KGHSH and CDR2 LQKENI. Losses at the gene ends were 3 bases for V and 7 bases for J; bases not matched to a gene: 6. The CDR3 protein is CASSPQQGAVGYTF. CDR3 bases: TGTGCCAGCTCACCTCAACAGGGGGCCGTTGGCTACACCTTC.

The J gene is TRBJ2-1, the V gene TRBV21-1; no check of the table's D call, TRBD2, against the DNA was made. TRBV21-1 is recorded as a pseudogene. The CDR3 totals 14 residues. This chain's CDR3 is CATVQRTSRNEQFF. In nucleotides, the CDR3 is TGTGCCACAGTGCAGCGGACCTCAAGGAATGAGCAGTTCTTC.